This paragraph reports one TCR beta chain. This CDR3 comprises 17 residues. These data originate in a study of beta chain features in type 1 diabetes. Study context: The patient and healthy donor groups were comparable for age, gender and cell yields.

All of the isolated RNA was reverse transcribed, so expressed TCRB transcripts were sequenced. TCRdb's table, derived via immunoSEQ multiplex PCR, lists solely in-frame clones and lacks some. The data hold 860,000 or so clones, with roughly 15% observed a single time. Only one heparinised blood draw was taken per donor, and its volume averaged around 110 mL. The TCR comes from a woman aged 18-29 years in good health. The specimen sequenced was naive CD4+ T cells from blood. The rearrangement links TRBV21-1 to TRBJ2-3; the table's D call, TRBD1, has no DNA check behind it. TRBV21-1 is a known pseudogene. The DNA for the CDR3 is TGTGCCAGCAGCAAACTGGACAGGGACACTAGCACAGATACGCAGTATTTT. Protein sequence: CASSKLDRDTSTDTQYF.